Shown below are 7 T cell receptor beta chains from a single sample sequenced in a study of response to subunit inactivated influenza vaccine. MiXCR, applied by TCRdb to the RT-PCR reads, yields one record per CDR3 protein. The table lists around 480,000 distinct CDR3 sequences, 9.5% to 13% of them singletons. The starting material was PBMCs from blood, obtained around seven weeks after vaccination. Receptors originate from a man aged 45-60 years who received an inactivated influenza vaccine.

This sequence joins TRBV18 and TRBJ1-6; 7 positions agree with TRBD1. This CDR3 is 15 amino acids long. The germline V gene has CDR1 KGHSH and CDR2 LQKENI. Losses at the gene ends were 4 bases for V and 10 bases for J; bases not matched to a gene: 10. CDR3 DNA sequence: TGTGCCAGCTCACGTACCGGGACAGAGGGGTCACCCCTCCACTTT. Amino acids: CASSRTGTEGSPLHF. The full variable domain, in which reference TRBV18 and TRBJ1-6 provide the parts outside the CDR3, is NAGVMQNPRHLVRRRGQEARLRCSPMKGHSHVYWYRQLPEEGLKFMVYLQKENIIDESGMPKERFSAEFPKEGPSILRIQQVVRGDSAAYFCASSRTGTEGSPLHFGNGTRLTVT.

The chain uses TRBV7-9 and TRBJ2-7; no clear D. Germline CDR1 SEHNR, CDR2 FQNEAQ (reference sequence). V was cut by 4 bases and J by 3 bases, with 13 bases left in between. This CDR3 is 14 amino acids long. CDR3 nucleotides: TGTGCCAGCAGCTCCGAACCGCTAGTCTACGAGCAGTACTTC. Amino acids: CASSSEPLVYEQYF. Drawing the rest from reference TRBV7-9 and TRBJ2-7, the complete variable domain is DTGVSQNPRHKITKRGQNVTFRCDPISEHNRLYWYRQTLGQGPEFLTYFQNEAQLEKSRLLSDRFSAERPKGSFSTLEIQRTEQGDSAMYLCASSSEPLVYEQYFGPGTRLTVT.

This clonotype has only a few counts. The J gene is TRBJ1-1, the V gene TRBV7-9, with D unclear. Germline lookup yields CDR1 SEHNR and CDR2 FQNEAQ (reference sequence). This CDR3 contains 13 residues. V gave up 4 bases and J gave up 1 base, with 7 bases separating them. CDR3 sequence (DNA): TGTGCCAGCAGCTGGGGTGAGAACACTGAAGCTTTCTTT. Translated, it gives CASSWGENTEAFF.

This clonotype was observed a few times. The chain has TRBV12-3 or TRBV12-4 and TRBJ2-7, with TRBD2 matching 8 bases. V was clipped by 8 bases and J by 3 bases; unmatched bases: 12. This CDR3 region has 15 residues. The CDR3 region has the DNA TGTGCCAGCGTGGGGTGGCGGGGGGCAGACTACGAGCAGTACTTC. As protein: CASVGWRGADYEQYF.

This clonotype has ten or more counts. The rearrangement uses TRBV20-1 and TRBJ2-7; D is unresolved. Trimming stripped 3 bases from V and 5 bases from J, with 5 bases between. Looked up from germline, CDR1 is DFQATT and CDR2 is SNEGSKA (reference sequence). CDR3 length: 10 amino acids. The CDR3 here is CSASEHEQYF. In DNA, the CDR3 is TGCAGTGCTAGTGAGCACGAGCAGTACTTC.

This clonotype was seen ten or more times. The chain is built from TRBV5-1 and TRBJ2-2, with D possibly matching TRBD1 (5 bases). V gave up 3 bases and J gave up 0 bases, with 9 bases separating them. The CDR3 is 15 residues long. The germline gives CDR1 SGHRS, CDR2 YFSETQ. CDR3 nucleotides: TGCGCCAGCAGCTCGACAGCCCCGAACACCGGGGAGCTGTTTTTT. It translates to CASSSTAPNTGELFF.

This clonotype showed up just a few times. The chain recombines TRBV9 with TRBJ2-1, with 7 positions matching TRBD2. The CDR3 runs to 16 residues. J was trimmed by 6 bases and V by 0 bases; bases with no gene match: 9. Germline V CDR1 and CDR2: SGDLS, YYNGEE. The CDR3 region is CASSVASHSGGNEQFF. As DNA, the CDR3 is TGTGCCAGCAGCGTAGCGAGCCACTCGGGGGGCAATGAGCAGTTCTTC.